The 26 T cell receptor beta chains reported below all come from one sample, sequenced in a study of patients and donors after allogeneic stem cell transplantation. MiXCR was run by TCRdb on the RT-PCR reads, yielding one entry per CDR3 protein. The sample consists of about a million distinct CDR3 sequences, about a sixth of them appearing once. What was sequenced was blood, either unsorted or a sorted T cell fraction (not recorded which). These TCRs come from a human donor who was either an allogeneic HSCT recipient or a stem cell or donor lymphocyte infusion donor (not recorded which). It is not recorded whose cells these are; they may come from a transplant donor.

A few counts support this clonotype. The chain has TRBV27 and TRBJ2-2, with 11 bases lining up with TRBD1. CDR3 size: 17 residues. Trimming removed 1 base from V and 3 bases from J; junction bases left unmatched: 4. The germline V gene has CDR1 MNHEY and CDR2 SMNVEV (reference sequence). The CDR3: CASSLWDRGVDTGELFF. In nucleotides, the CDR3 is TGTGCCAGCAGTTTATGGGACAGGGGGGTGGACACCGGGGAGCTGTTTTTT.

In this sample, this clonotype turned up a few times. This chain connects TRBV4-2 to TRBJ1-1; D is unclear. Trimming left V 0 bases short and J 6 bases short, with 8 bases between. This CDR3 is built from 13 residues. CDR1 is LGHNA, CDR2 YNFKEQ, per germline. CDR3 loop: CASSQEGFAEAFF. CDR3 DNA: TGTGCCAGCAGCCAAGAGGGGTTCGCTGAAGCTTTCTTT.

The rearrangement joins TRBV15 to TRBJ1-6, with D hard to call. Trimming pared 5 bases from V and 3 bases from J, leaving 11 bases between. The CDR3 length is 15 residues. The germline V gene has CDR1 LNHNV and CDR2 YYDKDF (reference sequence). The DNA of the CDR3 is TGTGCCACCAGCGAGCGGGGTTACTATAATTCACCCCTCCACTTT. Amino acids: CATSERGYYNSPLHF.

This clonotype was recorded once. The chain has TRBV15 and TRBJ1-2; D remains ambiguous. CDR3 length: 15 amino acids. Trimming took off 0 bases at V and 2 bases at J, with 10 bases between the two ends. Germline V gene lookup returns CDR1 LNHNV and CDR2 YYDKDF (reference sequence). The CDR3 loop is CATSRDRLTNYGYTF. The CDR3 bases are TGTGCCACCAGCAGAGATCGCCTGACAAACTATGGCTACACCTTC.

The rearrangement joins TRBV29-1 to TRBJ1-2, with D possibly TRBD1 on 5 matching bases. V was pared by 0 bases and J by 5 bases, with 16 bases between. This CDR3 is 15 amino acids long. Germline values: CDR1 SQVTM, CDR2 ANQGSEA. The CDR3 loop reads CSVEDFDSITYGYTF. CDR3 in DNA: TGCAGCGTTGAAGATTTCGACAGTATAACTTATGGCTACACCTTC.

The chain joins TRBV15 to TRBJ1-2; D is unresolved. This CDR3 contains 16 residues. V dropped 0 bases and J dropped 4 bases, with 15 bases sitting between them. Germline CDR1 and CDR2: LNHNV and YYDKDF (reference sequence). The CDR3 DNA sequence: TGTGCCACCAGCAGAGAGGGGAATCCCGGCGTCTATGGCTACACCTTC. It encodes CATSREGNPGVYGYTF.

This sequence joins TRBV6-1 and TRBJ2-2; unclear D gene. Germline V CDR1 and CDR2: MNHNS, SASEGT. V gave up 1 base and J gave up 5 bases, with 11 bases separating them. The CDR3 covers 15 residues. The CDR3 sequence: CASSEGLWDTGELFF. CDR3 nucleotide sequence: TGTGCCAGCAGTGAAGGTTTATGGGATACCGGGGAGCTGTTTTTT.

This clonotype was observed a handful of times. The rearrangement links TRBV29-1 to TRBJ2-3; D gene ambiguous. This CDR3 has 12 amino acids. V lost 4 bases and J lost 4, with 9 bases in between. Germline assignment: CDR1 SQVTM and CDR2 ANQGSEA. CDR3 DNA sequence: TGCAGCGTTGCAAGTTTTGCAGATACGCAGTATTTT. As protein: CSVASFADTQYF.

J is TRBJ2-7 and V is TRBV20-1; a possible D gene is TRBD2 (6 bases). The CDR3 has 15 amino acids. V was shortened by 1 base and J by 1 base, with 14 bases between the two germline ends. Germline V CDR1 and CDR2: DFQATT, SNEGSKA (reference sequence). The CDR3 sequence: CSARASYSGSYEQYF. The CDR3 DNA follows: TGCAGTGCTAGAGCGAGTTATAGCGGTTCCTACGAGCAGTACTTC.

This chain connects TRBV5-1 to TRBJ1-1, with D possibly being TRBD1 (6 bases). Germline loops: CDR1 SGHRS, CDR2 YFSETQ. This CDR3 is built from 14 residues. The ends were cut back, 4 bases at V and 4 bases at J, with 14 bases in the middle. The CDR3 nucleotides read TGCGCCAGCAGCACCCAAGGACAGCCCACTGAAGCTTTCTTT. It specifies CASSTQGQPTEAFF. The whole variable domain, remainder taken from reference TRBV5-1 and TRBJ1-1, is KAGVTQTPRYLIKTRGQQVTLSCSPISGHRSVSWYQQTPGQGLQFLFEYFSETQRNKGNFPGRFSGRQFSNSRSEMNVSTLELGDSALYLCASSTQGQPTEAFFGQGTRLTVV.

This clonotype was detected only a few times. The chain is built from TRBV15 and TRBJ2-5; D ambiguous. Germline V CDR1 and CDR2: LNHNV, YYDKDF (reference sequence). The CDR3 covers 14 residues. Trimming took 1 base from V and 5 from J, leaving 11 bases between them. The CDR3 DNA is TGTGCCACCAGCAGAGTCGTGGCCAAGGAGACCCAGTACTTC. Translated: CATSRVVAKETQYF.

The gene calls are TRBV9 and TRBJ1-1, with D unresolved. This CDR3 contains 14 residues. Deletions cut 0 bases from V and 10 bases from J, with 16 bases between. Germline V lookup: CDR1 SGDLS, CDR2 YYNGEE. The CDR3 DNA sequence: TGTGCCAGCAGCGTAGAACCCAGGACCGGTGGAGCTTTCTTT. It encodes CASSVEPRTGGAFF.

The J gene is TRBJ1-2, the V gene TRBV6-6; D is uncertain. From germline, CDR1 is MNHNY and CDR2 SVGAGI (reference sequence). With 6 bases removed from V and 5 bases from J, the gap between germline ends came to 10 bases. The CDR3 extends over 12 amino acids. In DNA form, the CDR3 reads TGTGCCAGCAGCCTTCTCGAATATGGCTACACCTTC. The encoded protein is CASSLLEYGYTF.

V is TRBV5-1 and J is TRBJ2-1; 10 nucleotides align to TRBD2. This CDR3 is 16 amino acids long. The germline gives CDR1 SGHRS, CDR2 YFSETQ. V was pared by 4 bases and J by 4 bases, with 8 bases of the junction left unmatched. The CDR3 bases are TGCGCCAGCAGCCAACGGACTAGCGGTTTATACAATGAGCAGTTCTTC. Its protein product is CASSQRTSGLYNEQFF. Using reference TRBV5-1 and TRBJ2-1 for the parts outside the CDR3, the full variable domain is KAGVTQTPRYLIKTRGQQVTLSCSPISGHRSVSWYQQTPGQGLQFLFEYFSETQRNKGNFPGRFSGRQFSNSRSEMNVSTLELGDSALYLCASSQRTSGLYNEQFFGPGTRLTVL.

This clonotype was counted a few times. The gene calls are TRBV11-2 and TRBJ2-1; D is undetermined. Trimming removed 8 bases at V and 0 bases at J, with 17 bases between. Germline V lookup: CDR1 SGHAT, CDR2 FQNNGV. The CDR3 runs to 16 residues. The CDR3 spells CASSWGRTSSYNEQFF. In nucleotides, the CDR3 is TGTGCCAGCTCCTGGGGTAGAACAAGCTCCTACAATGAGCAGTTCTTC.

The genes are TRBV9 and TRBJ1-4, with D maybe TRBD1 (5 bases). The CDR3 length is 16 residues. Trimming shortened V by 0 bases and J by 3 bases, and 12 bases separated the two germline ends. Germline V CDR1 and CDR2: SGDLS, YYNGEE. CDR3 sequence reads: CASSVAPGRPNEKLFF. The CDR3 nucleotides read TGTGCCAGCAGCGTAGCTCCAGGGCGACCTAATGAAAAACTGTTTTTT.

There are a few counts of this clonotype. In nucleotides, the CDR3 is TGTGCCAGCAGCTCCACAGGGCTCCAGTCGGGGGAGCAGTACTTC. The encoded protein is CASSSTGLQSGEQYF. This chain uses TRBV6-2 or TRBV6-3 with TRBJ2-7; D may be TRBD1 (6 bases). Germline CDR1 is MNHEY and CDR2 is SVGEGT. The CDR3 sequence is 15 residues long. The ends were cut back, 6 bases at V and 7 bases at J, with 22 bases in the middle.

This clonotype was detected ten times or more. V usage is TRBV27 and J usage is TRBJ2-6; 7 bases line up with TRBD1. Germline V gene sequence: CDR1 MNHEY, CDR2 SMNVEV (reference sequence). With 6 bases clipped from V and 2 bases from J, the junction kept 4 bases outside the gene matches. This CDR3 is 15 amino acids long. CDR3 bases: TGTGCCAGCAGCCAAACAGGGGCTGGGGCCAACGTCCTGACTTTC. Translating it yields CASSQTGAGANVLTF.

The chain joins TRBV5-1 to TRBJ2-5; 9 positions match TRBD1. The CDR3 runs 15 residues. V lost 2 bases to trimming and J lost 4 bases; unmatched junction nucleotides: 6. Germline V gene data show CDR1 as SGHRS and CDR2 as YFSETQ. The CDR3 region is CASSFLGTGRETQYF. CDR3 nucleotide sequence: TGCGCCAGCAGCTTCCTCGGGACAGGGAGAGAGACCCAGTACTTC.

This chain joins TRBV20-1 and TRBJ2-1, with 7 bases that match TRBD2. This CDR3 is built from 16 residues. The J segment lost 7 bases and the V segment lost 3 bases, leaving 15 bases of the junction unmatched. Germline assignment: CDR1 DFQATT and CDR2 SNEGSKA (reference sequence). This CDR3 reads CSASRGGRAVRNEQFF. The CDR3 DNA follows: TGCAGTGCTAGTCGGGGTGGGAGGGCCGTTAGGAATGAGCAGTTCTTC.

This clonotype was seen once. The chain joins TRBV19 to TRBJ2-5, with D maybe TRBD2 (5 bases). Germline V gene data show CDR1 as LNHDA and CDR2 as SQIVND (reference sequence). Between the trimmed V and J ends, which lost 3 bases and 1 base, there was a span of 6 bases. This CDR3 has 13 amino acids. CDR3 DNA sequence: TGTGCCAGTAGTATCGGGATCCAAGAGACCCAGTACTTC. It encodes CASSIGIQETQYF.

This clonotype was counted a few times. J is TRBJ1-4 and V is TRBV5-1, with a weak D call TRBD1 (5 bases). Germline loops: CDR1 SGHRS, CDR2 YFSETQ. Trimming cost V 0 bases and J 8 bases, with 14 bases left between them. The CDR3 has 15 residues. Here the CDR3 reads CASSLVPGMGEKLFF. CDR3 sequence (DNA): TGCGCCAGCAGCTTGGTTCCAGGGATGGGAGAAAAACTGTTTTTT.

This rearrangement joins TRBV6-4 to TRBJ2-3; D might be TRBD2 (6 bases). The CDR3 covers 15 residues. Germline-derived CDR1 and CDR2 are MRHNA and SNTAGT. V was cut by 3 bases and J by 3 bases, with 13 bases left in between. For the CDR3, the DNA is TGTGCCAGCAGTGAAGTCGGGGGACGGACAGATACGCAGTATTTT. Its protein is CASSEVGGRTDTQYF.

The genes are TRBV10-3 and TRBJ1-6; the D gene is possibly TRBD1 (6 bases). Per the germline V gene, CDR1 is ENHRY and CDR2 is SYGVKD. The CDR3 has 14 amino acids. The V end lost 2 bases, the J end lost 6 bases, and 8 bases lay between the germline ends. This CDR3 reads CAISEGQINSPLHF. The DNA of the CDR3 is TGTGCCATCAGTGAGGGACAGATTAATTCACCCCTCCACTTT.

J is TRBJ2-2 and V is TRBV6-1; 14 positions agree with TRBD2. CDR1 MNHNS and CDR2 SASEGT come from the germline V gene. V lost 7 bases and J lost 9; bases outside the gene matches: 7. The CDR3 sequence is 15 residues long. This chain's CDR3 is CASILGTSGGRELFF. The CDR3 DNA is TGTGCCAGCATCCTCGGGACTAGCGGGGGCAGGGAGCTGTTTTTT.

The rearrangement uses TRBV5-1 and TRBJ2-1, with 7 bases identical to TRBD2. There are 13 residues in the CDR3. Germline trimming cut 2 bases from V and 7 bases from J; bases unmatched to any gene: 3. Per the germline V gene, CDR1 is SGHRS and CDR2 is YFSETQ. The CDR3 nucleotides are TGCGCCAGCAGCTTCGCGGGAGTGAATGAGCAGTTCTTC. It yields the protein CASSFAGVNEQFF.